Each of the 22 T cell receptor beta chains below was sequenced from the same sample in a study of graft-versus-host responses after intestinal transplantation. The assay was immunoSEQ multiplex PCR, and TCRdb's table has in-frame clones only and misses some. The table records just over 40,000 clones, about 89% of them present only once. The sample was PBMCs, taken around 320 days after intestinal transplant. Receptor source: a human patient who received an intestinal transplant, so some T cells may come from the graft donor.

This chain joins TRBV4-1 and TRBJ2-5, with a tentative D call TRBD1 (6 bases). Germline CDR1 is MGHRA and CDR2 is YSYEKL. The CDR3 is 14 residues long. V was shortened by 3 bases and J by 2 bases, with 10 bases between the two germline ends. The CDR3 reads CASSQTQGQETQYF. Here the CDR3 DNA reads TGCGCCAGCAGCCAGACTCAGGGGCAAGAGACCCAGTACTTC.

The chain employs TRBV6-1 and TRBJ2-5; 10 bases are shared with TRBD1. J was trimmed by 5 bases and V by 6 bases; bases with no gene match: 3. Germline CDR1 reads MNHNS; CDR2 reads SASEGT. The CDR3 runs 13 residues. Here the CDR3 DNA reads TGTGCCAGCAGAGGGACAGGGGTGGAGACCCAGTACTTC. This sequence encodes CASRGTGVETQYF.

The rearrangement uses TRBV27 and TRBJ1-5, with TRBD1 matching 8 bases. J gave up 1 base and V 6 bases, and 11 bases lay outside the gene matches. This CDR3 has 17 amino acids. Germline assignment: CDR1 MNHEY and CDR2 SMNVEV (reference sequence). The CDR3 here is CASSQGTGRYSNQPQHF. CDR3 sequence (DNA): TGTGCCAGCAGCCAAGGGACAGGTCGGTACAGCAATCAGCCCCAGCATTTT.

This chain joins TRBV6-1 and TRBJ1-5, with D perhaps matching TRBD1 (5 bases). In germline, CDR1 is MNHNS, CDR2 SASEGT. The V end lost 8 bases, the J end lost 4 bases, and 15 bases lay between the germline ends. The CDR3 has 14 amino acids. The CDR3 nucleotides are TGTGCCAGCCGGGGGGACGGTGAGAATCAGCCCCAGCATTTT. It specifies CASRGDGENQPQHF.

The rearrangement links TRBV6-6 to TRBJ1-2; D perhaps matches TRBD1 (5 bases). The germline V and J ends were trimmed by 7 bases and 6 bases, with 15 bases remaining between them. Germline CDR1 reads MNHNY; CDR2 reads SVGAGI (reference sequence). The CDR3 consists of 13 residues. DNA for the CDR3: TGTGCCAGCACCCCGAGGGAAGGGGATGGCTACACCTTC. This codes for CASTPREGDGYTF.

This chain links TRBV18 with TRBJ2-5, with D possibly matching TRBD1 (6 bases). V was pared by 3 bases and J by 2 bases, with 7 bases between. The CDR3 length is 13 residues. In germline, CDR1 is KGHSH, CDR2 LQKENI. This CDR3 reads CASSPRGQETQYF. The CDR3 coding sequence is TGTGCCAGCTCACCCAGGGGACAAGAGACCCAGTACTTC.

The J gene is TRBJ2-1, the V gene TRBV15, with D perhaps matching TRBD2 (5 bases). Germline CDR1 and CDR2: LNHNV and YYDKDF (reference sequence). The CDR3 has 16 residues. Trimming pared 1 base from V and 4 bases from J, leaving 14 bases between. CDR3 nucleotide sequence: TGTGCCACCAGCAGAGCTTCCGGGAACTTGTACAATGAGCAGTTCTTC. It encodes CATSRASGNLYNEQFF.

The J gene is TRBJ2-5, the V gene TRBV6-1, with D possibly matching TRBD1 (6 bases). V lost 8 bases and J 1 base, leaving 11 bases between the germline ends. Per the germline V gene, CDR1 is MNHNS and CDR2 is SASEGT. The CDR3 sequence is 13 residues long. This CDR3 is CASEQGIQETQYF. Here the CDR3 DNA reads TGTGCCAGCGAACAGGGAATCCAAGAGACCCAGTACTTC.

This chain uses TRBV5-1 with TRBJ1-3; unclear D gene. The CDR3 loop spans 17 amino acids. The germline V gene has CDR1 SGHRS and CDR2 YFSETQ. V dropped 4 bases and J dropped 0 bases, with 17 bases sitting between them. The CDR3 nucleotides are TGCGCCAGCAGCGTAGGACCGGCCGCGAGCTCTGGAAACACCATATATTTT. Protein: CASSVGPAASSGNTIYF.

This clone was seen just once. The chain links TRBV6-5 to TRBJ2-3; the D call may be TRBD1 or TRBD2 (6 bases each). This CDR3 comprises 13 residues. V lost 6 bases and J 4 bases, leaving 11 bases between the germline ends. Germline CDR1 and CDR2: MNHEY and SVGAGI. Written as DNA, the CDR3 is TGTGCCAGCAGCGCCGGGGGCGCAGATACGCAGTATTTT. It specifies CASSAGGADTQYF.

The chain combines TRBV5-4 with TRBJ2-7, with D unclear. V lost 4 bases and J lost 1, with 6 bases in between. This CDR3 is built from 12 residues. The V gene's germline CDR1 is SGHNT and CDR2 YYREEE (reference sequence). CDR3 sequence (DNA): TGTGCCAGCAGCCTAGAGTCCTACGAGCAGTACTTC. Translation gives CASSLESYEQYF.

This chain's CDR3 is CASSESIKDSPLHF. CDR3 coding DNA: TGCGCCAGCAGTGAGTCGATTAAGGATTCACCCCTCCACTTT. V usage is TRBV10-2 and J usage is TRBJ1-6; D not resolved. Per germline, CDR1 WSHSY and CDR2 SAAADI. The CDR3 is 14 amino acids. V dropped 0 bases and J dropped 8 bases, with 8 bases sitting between them.

The chain combines TRBV5-1 with TRBJ2-1; D is possibly TRBD1 (5 bases). V was clipped by 6 bases and J by 8 bases, with 12 bases between them. Germline V gene sequence: CDR1 SGHRS, CDR2 YFSETQ. The length of the CDR3 is 12 residues. The CDR3 is CASTLLGDEQFF. Here the CDR3 DNA reads TGCGCCAGCACCCTGCTAGGGGATGAGCAGTTCTTC.

The chain has TRBV15 and TRBJ1-2; no definite D call. V was cut by 0 bases and J by 5 bases, with 16 bases left in between. Germline V gives CDR1 LNHNV, CDR2 YYDKDF (reference sequence). The CDR3 spans 16 residues. The CDR3 bases are TGTGCCACCAGCAGAGACCTCCAGCGGGGTTGGTATGGCTACACCTTC. It translates to CATSRDLQRGWYGYTF. The full variable domain, rest sourced from reference TRBV15 and TRBJ1-2, is DAMVIQNPRYQVTQFGKPVTLSCSQTLNHNVMYWYQQKSSQAPKLLFHYYDKDFNNEADTPDNFQSRRPNTSFCFLDIRSPGLGDTAMYLCATSRDLQRGWYGYTFGSGTRLTVV.

This chain uses TRBV15 with TRBJ2-5; D is unresolved. The CDR3 runs 14 residues. The germline V gene encodes CDR1 LNHNV and CDR2 YYDKDF (reference sequence). With 0 bases removed from V and 5 bases from J, the gap between germline ends came to 10 bases. The CDR3 DNA is TGTGCCACCAGCAGAGACCTCGCCCAGGAGACCCAGTACTTC. It is translated as CATSRDLAQETQYF.

The chain carries TRBV7-3 and TRBJ2-1; the match to TRBD1 covers 11 bases. CDR1 and CDR2 from the germline V gene are SGHTA and FQGTGA. The CDR3 loop spans 15 amino acids. The junction had 3 bases not matched to a gene; V was cut back by 2 bases and J by 6 bases. CDR3 residues: CASSLWDRGGNEQFF. Written as DNA, the CDR3 is TGTGCCAGCAGCTTATGGGACAGGGGGGGCAATGAGCAGTTCTTC.

V and J are TRBV4-1 and TRBJ2-7; TRBD2 might be the D (5 bases). The CDR3 totals 14 residues. CDR1 is MGHRA and CDR2 is YSYEKL in the germline V gene. V lost 0 bases to trimming and J lost 5 bases, with 11 bases between them. CDR3 sequence: CASSQEISRDEQYF. The DNA for the CDR3 is TGCGCCAGCAGCCAAGAGATCTCGCGGGACGAGCAGTACTTC.

The chain joins TRBV27 to TRBJ2-5; D not resolved. The germline V and J ends were trimmed by 5 bases and 3 bases, with 10 bases remaining between them. The CDR3 runs 13 residues. CDR1 MNHEY and CDR2 SMNVEV come from the germline V gene (reference sequence). The CDR3 DNA reads as TGTGCCAGCAGTGTGCGAAGCAAAGAGACCCAGTACTTC. Protein product: CASSVRSKETQYF.

This CDR3 is CASSHPPHTSTDTQYF. CDR3 nucleotide sequence: TGCGCCAGCAGCCACCCCCCGCACACCTCCACAGATACGCAGTATTTT. This rearrangement joins TRBV4-1 to TRBJ2-3; D gene unclear. From germline, CDR1 is MGHRA and CDR2 YSYEKL. CDR3 length: 16 amino acids. V lost 3 bases to trimming and J lost 2 bases, with 15 bases between them.

This rearrangement joins TRBV7-3 to TRBJ2-7, with TRBD2 as a possible D gene (5 bases). The germline V gene encodes CDR1 SGHTA and CDR2 FQGTGA. The CDR3 runs to 17 residues. The V end was cut by 4 bases, the J end by 3 bases, with 22 bases between. CDR3 protein: CASSSTHPGGPGYEQYF. CDR3 in DNA: TGTGCCAGCAGCTCCACCCACCCAGGAGGACCGGGCTACGAGCAGTACTTC.

This clone occurred a few times. The chain joins TRBV7-9 to TRBJ1-3; D might be TRBD1 (6 bases). The CDR3 is 16 residues long. V was pared by 2 bases and J by 5 bases, with 16 bases between. Germline V gives CDR1 SEHNR, CDR2 FQNEAQ (reference sequence). CDR3 nucleotide sequence: TGTGCCAGCAGCTTATCTAGGGGGACCCGAAGAAACACCATATATTTT. The encoded protein is CASSLSRGTRRNTIYF.

This rearrangement joins TRBV29-1 to TRBJ2-2; D not resolved. This CDR3 comprises 13 residues. Germline loops: CDR1 SQVTM, CDR2 ANQGSEA. V was shortened by 4 bases and J by 3 bases, with 9 bases between the two germline ends. The CDR3 spells CSVVLDYTGELFF. The DNA for the CDR3 is TGCAGCGTTGTTCTGGATTACACCGGGGAGCTGTTTTTT.